Below are 30 T cell receptor beta chains sequenced from a single sample in a study of early T cells in non-severe SARS-CoV-2 infection. TCRdb redid the calling of the 5' RACE reads with MiXCR, one entry per CDR3 protein. Altogether about 110,000 distinct CDR3 sequences are present, 12% being singletons, with the ten largest covering less than 3.5%. Source material: whole blood. The receptors were sampled from an adult who was a healthcare worker with PCR-confirmed SARS-CoV-2 infection or an uninfected control (not recorded which).

A word on this clonotype: One end of the junction varies from germline; a read error may be responsible. This rearrangement joins TRBV14 to TRBJ2-2; D is unclear. The V gene's germline CDR1 is SGHDN and CDR2 FVKESK. This CDR3 has 14 residues. CDR3: CASNQRSGSGELFF. CDR3 nucleotides: TGTGCCAGCAACCAACGGAGTGGATCCGGGGAGCTGTTTTTT.

This clonotype has a handful of counts. The rearrangement uses TRBV3-1 and TRBJ2-3; 12 nucleotides align to TRBD2. This CDR3 is 21 amino acids long. The germline V gene has CDR1 LGHDT and CDR2 YNNKEL (reference sequence). Trimming cost V 1 base and J 0 bases; bases outside gene matches: 14. The CDR3 DNA reads TGTGCCAGCAGCCAAGTCGTACCGGAGAGGACTAGCGGGACCAGCACAGATACGCAGTATTTT. Amino acids: CASSQVVPERTSGTSTDTQYF.

This clonotype was seen more than once but under ten times. The chain joins TRBV11-2 to TRBJ2-7, with 7 nucleotides matching TRBD2. V was clipped by 0 bases and J by 7 bases; unmatched bases: 3. The CDR3 totals 13 residues. Per germline, CDR1 SGHAT and CDR2 FQNNGV. CDR3 nucleotides: TGTGCCAGCAGCTTAGATGGGAGGGGTGAGCAGTACTTC. Translation: CASSLDGRGEQYF.

V is TRBV15 and J is TRBJ2-7, with 10 bases that match TRBD2. The CDR3 is made up of 14 amino acids. V shed 8 bases, J shed 5 bases, and the junction held 9 bases outside the gene matches. Germline assignment: CDR1 LNHNV and CDR2 YYDKDF (reference sequence). The CDR3 is CATGPRLAGHEQYF. CDR3 sequence (DNA): TGTGCCACCGGTCCTAGACTAGCGGGCCACGAGCAGTACTTC.

This clonotype has only a few counts. This chain connects TRBV10-3 to TRBJ2-3; 12 positions match TRBD2. The CDR3 is 21 residues long. V lost 3 bases, J lost 2 bases, and 18 bases stayed unmatched. The germline CDR1 and CDR2 sequences are ENHRY and SYGVKD. The CDR3 reads CAISDPPGLAGPTDNTDTQYF. Here the CDR3 DNA reads TGTGCCATCAGTGATCCCCCGGGACTAGCGGGCCCAACCGACAACACAGATACGCAGTATTTT.

This clonotype was recorded many times. The chain carries TRBV12-3 or TRBV12-4 and TRBJ1-1; maybe TRBD1 (6 bases). With 3 bases removed from V and 5 bases from J, the gap between germline ends came to 10 bases. The CDR3 totals 13 residues. The CDR3 DNA reads TGTGCCAGCAGTTTTCGGGGGCCAACTGAAGCTTTCTTT. Translated, it gives CASSFRGPTEAFF.

This clonotype qualifies as medium-sized. The J gene is TRBJ2-7, the V gene TRBV18, with a tentative D call TRBD2 (6 bases). The V end was cut by 5 bases, the J end by 0 bases, with 8 bases between. CDR3 length: 13 residues. Germline CDR1 is KGHSH and CDR2 is LQKENI. The CDR3 bases are TGTGCCAGCTCAGGGGACTCCTCCTACGAGCAGTACTTC. This translates into CASSGDSSYEQYF.

This clonotype has more than one count but fewer than ten. The rearrangement joins TRBV10-3 to TRBJ1-5, with 7 bases lining up with TRBD1. The germline CDR1 and CDR2 sequences are ENHRY and SYGVKD. CDR3 length: 14 amino acids. J gave up 8 bases and V 2 bases, and 6 bases lay outside the gene matches. CDR3 DNA: TGTGCCATCAGTGAGGACAGGGAGGTTAAGCCCCAGCATTTT. It encodes CAISEDREVKPQHF.

The chain couples TRBV20-1 to TRBJ2-1, with TRBD2 identical over 10 bases. V lost 5 bases to trimming and J lost 4 bases; unmatched junction nucleotides: 5. This CDR3 contains 14 residues. CDR1 is DFQATT and CDR2 is SNEGSKA in the germline V gene (reference sequence). CDR3 DNA: TGCAGTGCTTCGAGGACTAGCGGTTACAATGAGCAGTTCTTC. This codes for CSASRTSGYNEQFF.

This clonotype was seen at least ten times. The chain uses TRBV5-4 and TRBJ2-7; TRBD2 might be the D (5 bases). V lost 4 bases to trimming and J lost 3 bases, with 14 bases between them. CDR3 length: 14 residues. The germline CDR1 and CDR2 sequences are SGHNT and YYREEE (reference sequence). CDR3 coding DNA: TGTGCCAGCAGCCCCGGGGAGCGTGTCTACGAGCAGTACTTC. It specifies CASSPGERVYEQYF. The full variable domain, with the rest looked up from reference TRBV5-4 and TRBJ2-7, is ETGVTQSPTHLIKTRGQQVTLRCSSQSGHNTVSWYQQALGQGPQFIFQYYREEENGRGNFPPRFSGLQFPNYSSELNVNALELDDSALYLCASSPGERVYEQYFGPGTRLTVT.

This clonotype was seen many times. The V and J genes are TRBV2 and TRBJ1-5; possible D gene TRBD1, 6 bases. Germline V gene lookup returns CDR1 SNHLY and CDR2 FYNNEI. V was cut by 5 bases and J by 2 bases, with 10 bases left in between. The CDR3 covers 14 residues. In DNA form, the CDR3 reads TGTGCCAGCAGTCCCCGGACAGGCAATCAGCCCCAGCATTTT. Its translation: CASSPRTGNQPQHF.

This clonotype was seen repeatedly, ten times or more. The gene calls are TRBV12-3 or TRBV12-4 and TRBJ2-7; D remains unclear. Trimming removed 3 bases at V and 6 bases at J, with 9 bases between. The CDR3 extends over 12 amino acids. CDR3 sequence: CASSLFGREQYF. DNA for the CDR3: TGTGCCAGCAGTTTGTTCGGCCGCGAGCAGTACTTC.

CDR3 residues: CSGERDGTEAFF. The CDR3 DNA reads TGCAGCGGAGAAAGGGACGGGACTGAAGCTTTCTTT. This sequence joins TRBV29-1 and TRBJ1-1, with D possibly matching TRBD1 (5 bases). The CDR3 totals 12 residues. Germline lookup yields CDR1 SQVTM and CDR2 ANQGSEA. The V gene lost 7 bases and the J gene lost 5 bases, with 14 bases spanning the gap.

This clonotype showed up many times. The CDR3 sequence: CASSNLSPTATNEKLFF. The CDR3 coding sequence is TGTGCCAGCAGTAACCTCTCCCCTACCGCAACTAATGAAAAACTGTTTTTT. This sequence joins TRBV6-5 and TRBJ1-4; D is unclear. V was pared by 5 bases and J by 0 bases, with 16 bases between. The CDR3 has 17 residues. Germline V gene data show CDR1 as MNHEY and CDR2 as SVGAGI.

This clonotype came up many times. J is TRBJ1-5 and V is TRBV3-1; D unresolved. Germline V gene sequence: CDR1 LGHDT, CDR2 YNNKEL (reference sequence). The V and J ends lost 1 base and 7 bases respectively, with 8 bases between them. The CDR3 has 13 amino acids. The CDR3 region has the DNA TGTGCCAGCAGCCAAGGGGCGGGCCAGCCCCAGCATTTT. Translating gives CASSQGAGQPQHF.

This chain links TRBV29-1 with TRBJ2-1; 8 bases agree with TRBD2. Germline CDR1 SQVTM, CDR2 ANQGSEA. The CDR3 contains 11 residues. The junction had 4 bases not matched to a gene; V was cut back by 7 bases and J by 8 bases. The DNA of the CDR3 is TGCAGCGGGACTAGCAGCGATGAGCAGTTCTTC. This sequence encodes CSGTSSDEQFF.

The chain couples TRBV30 to TRBJ2-1; possible D gene TRBD1, 7 bases. Trimming pared 1 base from V and 4 bases from J, leaving 11 bases between. This CDR3 comprises 14 residues. The germline V gene encodes CDR1 GTSNPN and CDR2 SVGIG (reference sequence). The DNA for the CDR3 is TGTGCCTGGAGTGCGGCAGGGGGGTACAATGAGCAGTTCTTC. Protein sequence: CAWSAAGGYNEQFF.

This clonotype was recorded a few times. This chain uses TRBV2 with TRBJ2-1; TRBD2 matches at 7 bases. There are 16 residues in the CDR3. V was clipped by 7 bases and J by 0 bases; unmatched bases: 9. The germline V gene has CDR1 SNHLY and CDR2 FYNNEI. The CDR3, as DNA: TGTGCCAGCATGGAGGATGGACTAGGCTCCTACAATGAGCAGTTCTTC. Its translation: CASMEDGLGSYNEQFF.

The V and J genes are TRBV3-1 and TRBJ2-2; the D is unclear. In germline, CDR1 is LGHDT, CDR2 YNNKEL (reference sequence). V lost 7 bases to trimming and J lost 2 bases, with 11 bases between them. This CDR3 spans 14 amino acids. In nucleotides, the CDR3 is TGTGCCAGCACCGCGGTAATCAACACCGGGGAGCTGTTTTTT. Amino acid sequence: CASTAVINTGELFF.

There are many counts of this clonotype. The chain couples TRBV29-1 to TRBJ1-2; possibly TRBD1 for D (6 bases). Germline V gene sequence: CDR1 SQVTM, CDR2 ANQGSEA. CDR3 size: 13 residues. V dropped 6 bases and J dropped 6 bases, with 17 bases sitting between them. The CDR3 region is CSVPNKGVDGYTF. The CDR3 DNA is TGCAGCGTGCCCAATAAGGGGGTAGATGGCTACACCTTC.

As DNA, the CDR3 is TGTGCCAGCAGCCTGACAGTAGGGGCAAATCAGCCCCAGCATTTT. Residues: CASSLTVGANQPQHF. The rearrangement uses TRBV28 and TRBJ1-5, with a tentative D call TRBD1 (5 bases). Germline CDR1 is MDHEN and CDR2 is SYDVKM. V shed 6 bases and J shed 4 bases, with 16 bases lying between them. The CDR3 contains 15 residues.

The V gene is TRBV2, the J gene TRBJ2-1; tentatively, D is TRBD1 (5 bases). Germline lookup yields CDR1 SNHLY and CDR2 FYNNEI. The CDR3 runs to 14 residues. The V and J ends lost 4 bases and 5 bases respectively, with 12 bases between them. CDR3 coding DNA: TGTGCCAGCAGTGGTCTAGGGGCGCACAATGAGCAGTTCTTC. Its translation is CASSGLGAHNEQFF.

This clonotype appeared many times. This chain links TRBV11-2 with TRBJ2-1, with D possibly being TRBD1 or TRBD2 (5 bases each). CDR1 SGHAT and CDR2 FQNNGV come from the germline V gene. V was pared by 4 bases and J by 7 bases, with 26 bases between. This CDR3 region has 18 residues. The CDR3 region has the DNA TGTGCCAGCAGCTCTGCCAGCCTCCGGGACGCGCGTGTGAATGAGCAGTTCTTC. As protein: CASSSASLRDARVNEQFF.

This rearrangement joins TRBV25-1 to TRBJ1-6, with 9 bases matching TRBD1. The CDR3 is 16 residues long. CDR1 and CDR2 (germline): MGHDK, SYGVNS. The V segment lost 6 bases and the J segment 6 bases; nucleotides outside the gene matches: 9. In nucleotides, the CDR3 is TGTGCCAGCAGAGTTACAGGGGGCGCCCCTAATTCACCCCTCCACTTT. Encoded protein: CASRVTGGAPNSPLHF.

This clonotype has at least ten counts. The genes are TRBV29-1 and TRBJ2-2; 7 bases align to TRBD2. V dropped 4 bases and J dropped 5; count of bases not matched to a gene: 7. CDR1 is SQVTM, CDR2 ANQGSEA, per germline. This CDR3 is built from 14 residues. CDR3 residues: CSVVDAGVTGELFF. CDR3 in DNA: TGCAGCGTTGTAGATGCGGGAGTTACCGGGGAGCTGTTTTTT.

For the CDR3, the DNA is TGTGCCATCAGTGAGTTGGCAGTCTCCTACGAGCAGTACTTC. The encoded protein is CAISELAVSYEQYF. This chain links TRBV10-3 with TRBJ2-7; D unclear. Trimming cost V 1 base and J 0 bases, with 7 bases left between them. CDR3 length: 14 amino acids. Per germline, CDR1 ENHRY and CDR2 SYGVKD.

Many counts were recorded for this clonotype. The rearrangement joins TRBV29-1 to TRBJ1-2; tentative D call: TRBD1 (6 bases). The CDR3 is 15 residues long. V dropped 6 bases and J dropped 0 bases, with 17 bases sitting between them. Germline V lookup: CDR1 SQVTM, CDR2 ANQGSEA. The CDR3 region is CSVGLSGVSNYGYTF. In nucleotides, the CDR3 is TGCAGCGTGGGCCTTTCAGGGGTTTCTAACTATGGCTACACCTTC. The variable domain in full, completed from reference TRBV29-1 and TRBJ1-2, reads SAVISQKPSRDICQRGTSLTIQCQVDSQVTMMFWYRQQPGQSLTLIATANQGSEATYESGFVIDKFPISRPNLTFSTLTVSNMSPEDSSIYLCSVGLSGVSNYGYTFGSGTRLTVV.

The chain has TRBV29-1 and TRBJ2-2, with 7 bases matching TRBD2. V shed 1 base, J shed 2 bases, and the junction held 4 bases outside the gene matches. CDR1 is SQVTM and CDR2 is ANQGSEA in the germline V gene. The CDR3 length is 15 residues. In DNA form, the CDR3 reads TGCAGCGTTGAAGGCCCAGCGGGAAACACCGGGGAGCTGTTTTTT. The encoded protein is CSVEGPAGNTGELFF.

V is TRBV2 and J is TRBJ1-1; D may be TRBD1 (6 bases). Germline loops: CDR1 SNHLY, CDR2 FYNNEI. The CDR3 has 15 amino acids. V lost 6 bases and J 1 base, leaving 15 bases between the germline ends. The CDR3 DNA follows: TGTGCCAGCAGGGGAAGGGACACCGAGAACACTGAAGCTTTCTTT. Encoded protein: CASRGRDTENTEAFF.

This clonotype appeared many times. CDR3 protein: CSARDEGSSWSYEQYF. DNA of the CDR3: TGCAGTGCTAGAGATGAGGGCTCTAGCTGGTCCTACGAGCAGTACTTC. V is TRBV20-1 and J is TRBJ2-7, with TRBD2 as a possible D gene (5 bases). V lost 0 bases to trimming and J lost 1 base, with 16 bases between them. The CDR3 is 16 amino acids. CDR1 and CDR2 (germline): DFQATT, SNEGSKA (reference sequence).